This entry describes one T cell receptor beta chain. Here immunoSEQ multiplex PCR was the method, and the copy in TCRdb shows in-frame clones only, minus some. The table shows over 50,000 clones, with 90% to 97% occurring only once. Losses at the gene ends were 5 bases for V and 6 bases for J; bases not matched to a gene: 16. There are 17 residues in the CDR3. Germline lookup yields CDR1 SGHTA and CDR2 FQGNSA. The data stem from a study of cytomegalovirus exposure and HLA in healthy donors. Sequencing input: PBMCs. This TCR came from a woman in her late teens or twenties in good health and CMV-seronegative. The chain carries TRBV7-2 and TRBJ2-3; 8 bases match TRBD2. CDR3 protein: CASSPRRASGSLDTQYF. Here the CDR3 DNA reads TGTGCCAGCAGCCCCCGGCGGGCTAGCGGGTCTCTCGATACGCAGTATTTT.